The rows below give T cell receptor beta chains drawn from one sample of a study of T cells after yellow fever vaccination. TCRdb independently ran MiXCR on the 5' RACE reads; one entry per CDR3 protein. The sample consists of hundreds of thousands of distinct CDR3 sequences, about 19% of them appearing once. Sequencing was performed on PBMCs, taken 15 days after the yellow fever booster vaccination. These receptors all come from a man under 40 who received the YFV17D yellow fever vaccine. Each CDR3 is given without its conserved first and last residue.

J	V	CDR3
TRBJ2-5	TRBV12-3/TRBV12-4	ASSFQGLRETQY
TRBJ2-7	TRBV9	ASSVAQGYEQY
TRBJ1-5	TRBV9	ASSQGWSNQPQH
TRBJ2-7	TRBV29-1	SVAGQARSYEQY
TRBJ1-6	TRBV29-1	SVGGAANSPLH
TRBJ2-1	TRBV5-1	ASSFSGAPGNEQF
TRBJ1-6	TRBV9	ASSVEDSTYNSPLH
TRBJ2-1	TRBV20-1	SASRPSRTGVGFGYNEQF
TRBJ2-5	TRBV18	ASSPGLASETQY
TRBJ2-1	TRBV20-1	SARALGLAGVGEQF
TRBJ2-3	TRBV27	ASSRASDTQY
TRBJ2-5	TRBV19	ASSIERISTQETQY
TRBJ2-1	TRBV4-1	ASSQETGTADYEQF
TRBJ2-2	TRBV12-3/TRBV12-4	ASSWGASGSFAGELF
TRBJ2-7	TRBV6-5	ASSYSALSSYEQY
TRBJ2-2	TRBV28	ASSRESRELF
TRBJ2-1	TRBV12-3/TRBV12-4	ASSLNRDIHNEQF
TRBJ2-1	TRBV30	AWSVGAGAYEQF
TRBJ2-2	TRBV20-1	SARGLITGELF
TRBJ2-7	TRBV3-1	ASSSRKGQGSYEQY
TRBJ2-3	TRBV2	ASKDSTDTQY
TRBJ2-3	TRBV3-1	ASSQGTSGLNTQY
TRBJ1-1	TRBV11-2	ASSPANMNTEAF
TRBJ2-6	TRBV29-1	SVDSGANVLT
TRBJ2-7	TRBV29-1	SVTASGTSYEQY
TRBJ1-3	TRBV7-6	ASSFQGPGNTIY
TRBJ2-1	TRBV7-6	ASSARTSHEQF
TRBJ2-7	TRBV6-5	ASSYHGRGNEQY
TRBJ2-5	TRBV28	ASSAGTSGRALETQY
TRBJ2-7	TRBV18	ASSPPQGDEQY
TRBJ2-3	TRBV29-1	SVQLAGGPTDTQY